The 14 T cell receptor beta chains given below trace back to one sample, sequenced in a study of spatial heterogeneity in lung cancer. Using its own MiXCR run on the 5' RACE reads, TCRdb lists one record per CDR3 protein. The sample lists around 29,000 distinct CDR3 sequences; 8.5% to 12% were seen once. Time point described: blood at routine non-recurrence follow-up after resection. This specimen consisted of PBMCs, obtained at follow-up. These TCRs come from a female donor with early-stage non-small cell lung cancer.

In its sample, this clonotype was seen many times. This chain uses TRBV4-1 with TRBJ2-7, with 9 bases matching TRBD1. The CDR3 has 16 residues. Germline values: CDR1 MGHRA, CDR2 YSYEKL. J lost 2 bases, V lost 3 bases, and 8 bases had no gene match. In DNA form, the CDR3 reads TGCGCCAGCAGCCAGACGGGACAGGGACGTACCTACGAGCAGTACTTC. Its protein product is CASSQTGQGRTYEQYF.

This clonotype was detected many times. V usage is TRBV2 and J usage is TRBJ2-2; D might be TRBD2 (5 bases). Trimming took off 7 bases at V and 4 bases at J, with 13 bases between the two ends. The V gene's germline CDR1 is SNHLY and CDR2 FYNNEI. The CDR3 has 14 amino acids. The CDR3 reads CASMRAARTGELFF. For the CDR3, the DNA is TGTGCCAGCATGAGGGCGGCTCGCACCGGGGAGCTGTTTTTT.

A note on this clonotype: A read error may be the cause here, since a much bigger clone is one base away. V gene TRBV7-8 combines with J gene TRBJ2-2; 8 nucleotides match TRBD1. The CDR3 contains 15 residues. The germline V gene has CDR1 SGHVS and CDR2 FQNEAQ. The CDR3 here is CGSRLQGANTGELFF. The CDR3 DNA follows: TGTGGCAGCAGATTACAGGGGGCGAACACCGGGGAGCTGTTTTTT. Full variable domain (remainder filled in from reference TRBV7-8 and TRBJ2-2): GAGVSQSPRYKVAKRGQDVALRCDPISGHVSLFWYQQALGQGPEFLTYFQNEAQLDKSGLPSDRFFAERPEGSVSTLKIQRTQQEDSAVYLCGSRLQGANTGELFFGEGSRLTVL.

CDR3 sequence reads: CASSRNTASTDTQYF. The CDR3 nucleotides read TGTGCCAGCAGCCGAAACACTGCTAGCACAGATACGCAGTATTTT. V is TRBV7-2 and J is TRBJ2-3; D remains unclear. Trimming left V 5 bases short and J 0 bases short, with 12 bases between. Germline assignment: CDR1 SGHTA and CDR2 FQGNSA. The CDR3 loop spans 15 amino acids.

In its sample, this clonotype was seen many times. The gene calls are TRBV12-3 or TRBV12-4 and TRBJ1-5; possibly TRBD1 for D (6 bases). CDR3 size: 15 residues. Trimming cost V 2 bases and J 6 bases, with 14 bases left between them. The CDR3 region has the DNA TGTGCCAGCAGTTTAAGGTGGCAGGGGTTTCAGCCCCAGCATTTT. This encodes CASSLRWQGFQPQHF.

This clonotype was observed many times. This chain uses TRBV7-2 with TRBJ2-1; possible D gene TRBD2, 7 bases. CDR1 is SGHTA, CDR2 FQGNSA, per germline. Trimming cost V 2 bases and J 2 bases, with 13 bases left between them. The CDR3 loop spans 16 amino acids. CDR3 bases: TGTGCCAGCAGCTTAAGGGGGGGCCAGCCCTACAATGAGCAGTTCTTC. The encoded protein is CASSLRGGQPYNEQFF.

This clonotype was seen many times. The chain carries TRBV4-3 and TRBJ2-3, with D tentatively TRBD2 (5 bases). Germline-derived CDR1 and CDR2 are LGHNA and YSLEER. V lost 0 bases and J lost 2, with 18 bases in between. This CDR3 spans 18 amino acids. The CDR3 region is CASSQDLAGSTYTDTQYF. The CDR3 nucleotides are TGCGCCAGCAGCCAAGATCTGGCGGGCAGCACGTACACAGATACGCAGTATTTT.

In this sample, this clonotype is medium-sized. The chain has TRBV3-1 and TRBJ2-2, with D possibly TRBD2 on 5 matching bases. Per the germline V gene, CDR1 is LGHDT and CDR2 is YNNKEL (reference sequence). This CDR3 region has 15 residues. The V and J ends lost 4 bases and 5 bases respectively, with 14 bases between them. This CDR3 is CASSRSTRGTGELFF. The CDR3 region has the DNA TGTGCCAGCAGCCGATCAACGCGAGGGACCGGGGAGCTGTTTTTT.

The CDR3: CASSRNNRGPLEQYF. The CDR3 DNA is TGTGCCAGCTCGCGGAACAATAGAGGGCCTCTCGAGCAGTACTTC. The rearrangement joins TRBV18 to TRBJ2-7; possible D gene TRBD2, 5 bases. CDR1 is KGHSH, CDR2 LQKENI, per germline. Trimming shortened V by 6 bases and J by 6 bases, and 21 bases separated the two germline ends. CDR3 length: 15 amino acids.

There are many counts of this clonotype. V is TRBV7-9 and J is TRBJ2-2; 7 nucleotides agree with TRBD1. Per the germline V gene, CDR1 is SEHNR and CDR2 is FQNEAQ (reference sequence). This CDR3 is built from 15 residues. The V segment lost 5 bases and the J segment 2 bases; nucleotides outside the gene matches: 5. CDR3 DNA sequence: TGTGCCAGCAGCCCGGGACAGCGAAACACCGGGGAGCTGTTTTTT. Protein product: CASSPGQRNTGELFF.

This clonotype occurred many times. J is TRBJ2-5 and V is TRBV25-1, with D uncertain. Per the germline V gene, CDR1 is MGHDK and CDR2 is SYGVNS. The CDR3 consists of 14 residues. V lost 3 bases and J lost 3, with 11 bases in between. CDR3 nucleotides: TGTGCCAGCAGTGATGTATGGACCAAAGAGACCCAGTACTTC. It translates to CASSDVWTKETQYF. Full variable domain (remainder filled in from reference TRBV25-1 and TRBJ2-5): EADIYQTPRYLVIGTGKKITLECSQTMGHDKMYWYQQDPGMELHLIHYSYGVNSTEKGDLSSESTVSRIRTEHFPLTLESARPSHTSQYLCASSDVWTKETQYFGPGTRLLVL.

The genes are TRBV4-3 and TRBJ1-2; D gene unclear. Germline-derived CDR1 and CDR2 are LGHNA and YSLEER. The length of the CDR3 is 13 residues. Trimming took off 4 bases at V and 4 bases at J, with 10 bases between the two ends. CDR3 residues: CASSPDGSYGYTF. Written as DNA, the CDR3 is TGCGCCAGCAGCCCCGACGGTTCCTATGGCTACACCTTC.

This clonotype was seen a few times. The chain uses TRBV28 and TRBJ1-6; no reliable D call. Per the germline V gene, CDR1 is MDHEN and CDR2 is SYDVKM. The V end was cut by 3 bases, the J end by 8 bases, with 8 bases between. The CDR3 is 13 residues long. CDR3 sequence (DNA): TGTGCCAGCAGTTTCGCGGGGTATTCACCCCTCCACTTT. This gives the protein CASSFAGYSPLHF.

This clonotype was seen only a few times. The V gene is TRBV29-1, the J gene TRBJ2-2; perhaps D is TRBD1 or TRBD2 (5 bases each). Trimming shortened V by 7 bases and J by 3 bases, and 15 bases separated the two germline ends. The CDR3 loop spans 14 amino acids. CDR1 is SQVTM, CDR2 ANQGSEA, per germline. For the CDR3, the DNA is TGCAGCGGGGGCCTTGGGACCGACACCGGGGAGCTGTTTTTT. Residues: CSGGLGTDTGELFF.